Here is one T cell receptor beta chain with its context. The CDR3 is 16 residues long. Germline CDR1 reads MNHEY; CDR2 reads SVGAGI. V lost 0 bases and J 4 bases, leaving 13 bases between the germline ends. The data belong to a study of cytomegalovirus exposure and HLA in healthy donors. The data were produced by immunoSEQ multiplex PCR, yet TCRdb's version contains in-frame clones alone and is incomplete. The data show about 98,000 clones, around 88% seen once. The sample consisted of PBMCs. The chain links TRBV6-5 to TRBJ2-1, with a weak D call TRBD2 (7 bases). This clonotype originated in a woman aged 30 to 39 in good health and CMV-seronegative. Here the CDR3 reads CASSYSGGLHYNEQFF. The CDR3 nucleotides read TGTGCCAGCAGTTACTCGGGGGGGCTTCATTACAATGAGCAGTTCTTC.